The 20 T cell receptor beta chains presented below share a single source sample, sequenced in a study of cytomegalovirus exposure and HLA in healthy donors. PCR amplification relied on 60 Vbeta primers (plus 13 Jbeta primers). Repertoires were generated with immunoSEQ multiplex PCR, while TCRdb's copy carries only in-frame clones and drops some. The table lists 150,000 to 200,000 clones, around 87% of them singletons, with more than 1.5% in the top ten. The material sequenced was PBMCs. The receptors come from a woman between 18 and 30 years old in good health and CMV-seronegative.

This clone was counted once. V is TRBV27 and J is TRBJ2-4; D is perhaps TRBD1 (7 bases). The CDR3 spans 14 residues. Germline lookup yields CDR1 MNHEY and CDR2 SMNVEV (reference sequence). Trimming removed 3 bases at V and 7 bases at J, with 13 bases between. The CDR3 region has the DNA TGTGCCAGCAGTTTCCAGGGGGGTCAGAACATTCAGTACTTC. Protein sequence: CASSFQGGQNIQYF.

The chain couples TRBV9 to TRBJ2-1, with TRBD1 matching 9 bases. This CDR3 spans 15 amino acids. J gave up 8 bases and V 2 bases, and 8 bases lay outside the gene matches. CDR1 and CDR2 from the germline V gene are SGDLS and YYNGEE. CDR3 in DNA: TGTGCCAGCAGCGTCTGGGGACAGGGTAGCGATGAGCAGTTCTTC. Residues: CASSVWGQGSDEQFF. The full variable domain, rest sourced from reference TRBV9 and TRBJ2-1, is DSGVTQTPKHLITATGQRVTLRCSPRSGDLSVYWYQQSLDQGLQFLIQYYNGEERAKGNILERFSAQQFPDLHSELNLSSLELGDSALYFCASSVWGQGSDEQFFGPGTRLTVL.

The chain couples TRBV4-1 to TRBJ2-1; 11 nucleotides match TRBD2. The CDR3 spans 16 residues. CDR1 is MGHRA, CDR2 YSYEKL, per germline. Trimming cost V 1 base and J 9 bases; bases outside gene matches: 8. The CDR3 sequence is CASSQVGTSGRSEQFF. DNA for the CDR3: TGCGCCAGCAGCCAAGTAGGAACTAGCGGGAGAAGTGAGCAGTTCTTC.

The chain combines TRBV10-3 with TRBJ1-1, with a weak D call TRBD1 (6 bases). Trimming removed 7 bases at V and 0 bases at J, with 9 bases between. The CDR3 extends over 13 amino acids. Germline values: CDR1 ENHRY, CDR2 SYGVKD. CDR3 nucleotides: TGTGCCATCAAACAGGGCATGAACACTGAAGCTTTCTTT. Translation gives CAIKQGMNTEAFF.

A single count supports this clone. The chain uses TRBV6-6 and TRBJ1-1, with D uncertain. Germline CDR1 reads MNHNY; CDR2 reads SVGAGI (reference sequence). V lost 0 bases and J lost 1, with 6 bases in between. This CDR3 region has 14 residues. As DNA, the CDR3 is TGTGCCAGCAGTTACTCGACGGGGAACACTGAAGCTTTCTTT. Its translation is CASSYSTGNTEAFF.

CDR3 in amino acids: CASSDQVYGYTF. DNA of the CDR3: TGTGCCAGCAGTGATCAGGTCTATGGCTACACCTTC. The rearrangement joins TRBV6-1 to TRBJ1-2; D ambiguous. This CDR3 region has 12 residues. Between the trimmed V and J ends, which lost 3 bases and 4 bases, there was a span of 6 bases. CDR1 MNHNS and CDR2 SASEGT come from the germline V gene.

A word on this clone: Other DNA sequences from this sample encode an identical CDR3 as well. The chain combines TRBV2 with TRBJ2-7; possible D gene TRBD1, 7 bases. The V gene lost 9 bases and the J gene lost 7 bases, with 16 bases spanning the gap. There are 12 residues in the CDR3. Germline V gives CDR1 SNHLY, CDR2 FYNNEI. CDR3 sequence reads: CARSDRRGEQYF. CDR3 DNA: TGTGCCAGATCGGACAGGAGGGGTGAGCAGTACTTC.

There are a few counts of this clone. The V gene is TRBV5-5, the J gene TRBJ1-1; D is perhaps TRBD1 (6 bases). This CDR3 is built from 13 residues. Deletions cut 1 base from V and 10 bases from J, with 14 bases between. Germline assignment: CDR1 SGHKS and CDR2 YYEKEE (reference sequence). This chain's CDR3 is CASSLWGPSGAFF. The CDR3 DNA follows: TGTGCCAGCAGCTTGTGGGGGCCCAGCGGAGCTTTCTTT.

This chain uses TRBV15 with TRBJ2-5; 9 bases fit TRBD1. The J call could be wrong; TRBJ2-7 is a better fit for the DNA end. CDR1 and CDR2 (germline): LNHNV, YYDKDF (reference sequence). The CDR3 runs to 15 residues. The CDR3 DNA sequence: TGTGCCACCAGCGGGCCTGGGACAGGGCCAAACGAGCAGTACTTC. It codes for CATSGPGTGPNEQYF.

The chain is built from TRBV9 and TRBJ2-3; 12 bases are shared with TRBD2. V shed 2 bases, J shed 3 bases, and the junction held 16 bases outside the gene matches. The CDR3 contains 20 residues. Germline assignment: CDR1 SGDLS and CDR2 YYNGEE. The CDR3 DNA is TGTGCCAGCAGCGTCCCTCGGACTAGCGGGACATTTCGGATAACAGATACGCAGTATTTT. Translating it yields CASSVPRTSGTFRITDTQYF.

J is TRBJ1-1 and V is TRBV28; 7 positions agree with TRBD1. There are 14 residues in the CDR3. Per the germline V gene, CDR1 is MDHEN and CDR2 is SYDVKM. With V trimmed by 4 bases and J by 1 base, 3 bases remained unmatched. The CDR3: CASSSGQRNTEAFF. CDR3 bases: TGTGCCAGCAGTTCGGGACAGAGGAACACTGAAGCTTTCTTT.

This rearrangement joins TRBV7-9 to TRBJ2-5; 8 positions agree with TRBD1. CDR1 SEHNR and CDR2 FQNEAQ come from the germline V gene (reference sequence). The V segment lost 5 bases and the J segment 3 bases; nucleotides outside the gene matches: 8. The CDR3 has 15 amino acids. The CDR3, as DNA: TGTGCCAGCAGCGACCCGGACAGGGAAAAAGAGACCCAGTACTTC. This sequence encodes CASSDPDREKETQYF.

V gene TRBV28 combines with J gene TRBJ1-1; 8 nucleotides line up with TRBD1. V lost 10 bases to trimming and J lost 3 bases; unmatched junction nucleotides: 13. Germline CDR1 reads MDHEN; CDR2 reads SYDVKM. This CDR3 region has 15 residues. CDR3 region: CAIDRAGGLDTEAFF. CDR3 coding DNA: TGTGCCATCGACAGGGCAGGGGGCTTGGACACTGAAGCTTTCTTT.

The genes are TRBV7-5 and TRBJ1-4; the table gives TRBD1 as D, unverified against the DNA. TRBV7-5 counts as a pseudogene. There are 14 residues in the CDR3. Written as DNA, the CDR3 is TGTGTCAGAAGCTCAAGGGGGACAGGTGAAAAACTGTTTTTT. Its translation is CVRSSRGTGEKLFF.

The chain has TRBV11-3 and TRBJ2-1; tentatively, D is TRBD1 (5 bases). Per germline, CDR1 SGHNT and CDR2 YENEEA. V lost 6 bases to trimming and J lost 4 bases, with 16 bases between them. The CDR3 runs to 15 residues. DNA for the CDR3: TGTGCCAGCAGGTCCGGATTTGGGGCTTACAATGAGCAGTTCTTC. Translated, it gives CASRSGFGAYNEQFF.

The table lists this clone with a count of one. This sequence joins TRBV11-2 and TRBJ2-7; 8 bases match TRBD1. The CDR3 runs 14 residues. From germline, CDR1 is SGHAT and CDR2 FQNNGV. Unmatched junction bases numbered 4, after V lost 5 bases and J lost 1 base. CDR3 nucleotide sequence: TGTGCCAGCAGCGCCGGGACAGGATCCTACGAGCAGTACTTC. Translation: CASSAGTGSYEQYF.

The V gene is TRBV7-9, the J gene TRBJ1-1, with 7 bases fitting TRBD1. V lost 2 bases and J lost 2; bases outside the gene matches: 5. CDR3 length equals 15 residues. Germline CDR1 and CDR2: SEHNR and FQNEAQ (reference sequence). The CDR3: CASSLNRDRNTEAFF. The CDR3 nucleotides are TGTGCCAGCAGCTTAAACCGGGACAGAAACACTGAAGCTTTCTTT. The full variable domain, completed using reference TRBV7-9 and TRBJ1-1, is DTGVSQNPRHKITKRGQNVTFRCDPISEHNRLYWYRQTLGQGPEFLTYFQNEAQLEKSRLLSDRFSAERPKGSFSTLEIQRTEQGDSAMYLCASSLNRDRNTEAFFGQGTRLTVV.

The chain combines TRBV4-2 with TRBJ2-6; no definite D call. This CDR3 region has 16 residues. V dropped 0 bases and J dropped 0 bases, with 6 bases sitting between them. Per germline, CDR1 LGHNA and CDR2 YNFKEQ. In DNA, the CDR3 is TGTGCCAGCAGCCAAGATCGTAGCTCTGGGGCCAACGTCCTGACTTTC. Amino acid sequence: CASSQDRSSGANVLTF.

The V and J genes are TRBV30 and TRBJ2-2; D perhaps matches TRBD2 (6 bases). The V and J ends lost 4 bases and 6 bases respectively, with 15 bases between them. Germline CDR1 and CDR2: GTSNPN and SVGIG (reference sequence). The CDR3 totals 14 residues. CDR3 sequence (DNA): TGTGCCTGGAAGAGGCAGGGCGGGGCCGGGGAGCTGTTTTTT. The encoded protein is CAWKRQGGAGELFF.

This chain joins TRBV6-5 and TRBJ2-5; D might be TRBD2 (5 bases). The CDR3 is 12 residues long. V gave up 5 bases and J gave up 7 bases, with 11 bases separating them. CDR1 and CDR2 (germline): MNHEY, SVGAGI. DNA for the CDR3: TGTGCCAGCAGTAGCGGCAGCAGGACCCAGTACTTC. Translated, it gives CASSSGSRTQYF.